The T cell receptor beta chain described here comes from a study of cytomegalovirus exposure and HLA in healthy donors. Primers for the PCR totalled 60 Vbeta and 13 Jbeta. Clones were read by immunoSEQ multiplex PCR, and TCRdb kept only the in-frame ones, dropping some. This sample yields approximately 100,000 clones, of which around 80% are seen a single time; under 2.5% belongs to the top ten. Comment on this clone: What it recognizes is unknown.

Study results and limitations: Reports described diagnosis of cytomegalovirus status by the classifier as highly specific and sensitive. V- and J-gene trimming of TCR beta was linked (in a later analysis) to a missense DCLRE1C variant.

The receptor comes from a man between 18 and 35 years old in good health and CMV-seronegative. The sequenced material came from PBMCs.

The CDR3, as DNA: TGTGCCTGGAGTCCGCGTCATCTGAGAACCTACGAGCAGTACTTC. Protein: CAWSPRHLRTYEQYF. This chain connects TRBV30 to TRBJ2-7; D unclear. Trimming took off 2 bases at V and 2 bases at J, with 16 bases between the two ends. Germline V gives CDR1 GTSNPN, CDR2 SVGIG (reference sequence). The length of the CDR3 is 15 residues. The full variable domain, rest sourced from reference TRBV30 and TRBJ2-7, is SQTIHQWPATLVQPVGSPLSLECTVEGTSNPNLYWYRQAAGRGLQLLFYSVGIGQISSEVPQNLSASRPQDRQFILSSKKLLLSDSGFYLCAWSPRHLRTYEQYFGPGTRLTVT.